Below, 6 T cell receptor beta chains from the same sample are listed, as sequenced in a study of blood T cell repertoires in COVID-19. The repertoire was sequenced with immunoSEQ multiplex PCR; TCRdb's copy has only in-frame clones and lacks some. The table records 250,000 to 300,000 clones, approximately 80% of them present only once. Sequenced: PBMCs or T cells enriched from blood (not recorded which). Source of these receptors: a man aged 35-49 years who had been exposed to COVID-19.

This clone was recorded at least ten times. The gene calls are TRBV14 and TRBJ2-1, with D unclear. The length of the CDR3 is 15 residues. Between the trimmed V and J ends, which lost 0 bases and 2 bases, there was a span of 8 bases. Germline assignment: CDR1 SGHDN and CDR2 FVKESK. CDR3 sequence: CASSQDRQAYNEQFF. In DNA, the CDR3 is TGTGCCAGCAGCCAAGATCGACAAGCCTACAATGAGCAGTTCTTC.

The chain carries TRBV19 and TRBJ1-3; the D gene is possibly TRBD1 (6 bases). V was trimmed by 9 bases and J by 0 bases, leaving 15 bases between them. This CDR3 contains 15 residues. The germline V gene has CDR1 LNHDA and CDR2 SQIVND (reference sequence). CDR3 DNA sequence: TGTGCCAGCTCCCTCGGACAGCACTCTGGAAACACCATATATTTT. It translates to CASSLGQHSGNTIYF.

The chain combines TRBV14 with TRBJ2-7, with 7 bases that match TRBD1. The germline V gene encodes CDR1 SGHDN and CDR2 FVKESK. Trimming at V came to 3 bases and at J to 3 bases, leaving 8 bases not matched to a gene. The CDR3 is 15 residues long. CDR3 sequence (DNA): TGTGCCAGCAGCCAGGGACAGCCTCTCGTCTACGAGCAGTACTTC. Translated, it gives CASSQGQPLVYEQYF.

The gene calls are TRBV10-3 and TRBJ1-1; the D gene is possibly TRBD1 (5 bases). This CDR3 comprises 14 residues. CDR1 is ENHRY and CDR2 is SYGVKD in the germline V gene. Between the trimmed V and J ends, which lost 0 bases and 4 bases, there was a span of 9 bases. The CDR3 sequence is CAISESEGSTEAFF. The CDR3 region has the DNA TGTGCCATCAGTGAGTCGGAGGGGTCCACTGAAGCTTTCTTT.

The chain carries TRBV6-5 and TRBJ2-7; D call uncertain. The CDR3 loop spans 13 amino acids. V shed 7 bases and J shed 6 bases, with 16 bases lying between them. Per germline, CDR1 MNHEY and CDR2 SVGAGI. The DNA of the CDR3 is TGTGCCAGCACCGCCCGGAGTTCGGCCGAGCAGTACTTC. As protein: CASTARSSAEQYF.

V gene TRBV25-1 combines with J gene TRBJ1-2; D gene ambiguous. This CDR3 has 12 residues. CDR1 MGHDK and CDR2 SYGVNS come from the germline V gene. V was cut by 8 bases and J by 8 bases, with 15 bases left in between. The CDR3 spells CASQTSRGGYTF. The CDR3 nucleotides are TGTGCCAGCCAAACCTCAAGAGGAGGCTACACCTTC.